This entry lists 7 T cell receptor beta chains sequenced from one sample in a study of vaccination and CD4 T cells after COVID-19. Antigens for these TCRs are unknown. Cultured CD4+ T-cell DNA underwent Oncomine TCR Beta short-read sequencing. Using its own MiXCR run on the PCR reads, TCRdb lists one record per CDR3 protein. The sample holds 13,000 to 15,000 distinct CDR3 sequences, 30% seen once. The treatment: approximately 9-day PBMC culture with coronavirus spike peptide pools or control peptides (ViraFEST assay). The sequencing sample was made of cultured CD4+ T cells from blood. The receptors come from a human donor with COVID-19.

J is TRBJ1-2 and V is TRBV19; 10 nucleotides line up with TRBD1. Losses at the gene ends were 9 bases for V and 0 bases for J; bases not matched to a gene: 10. Germline CDR1 reads LNHDA; CDR2 reads SQIVND (reference sequence). The CDR3 contains 16 residues. The CDR3 loop reads CASDRGRSSTNYGYTF. In nucleotides, the CDR3 is TGTGCCAGCGACAGGGGGCGATCCTCTACTAACTATGGCTACACCTTC.

This clonotype was counted a few times. The chain carries TRBV24-1 and TRBJ1-2; the match to TRBD1 covers 7 bases. There are 13 residues in the CDR3. V lost 11 bases to trimming and J lost 5 bases; unmatched junction nucleotides: 10. From germline, CDR1 is KGHDR and CDR2 SFDVKD. Here the CDR3 DNA reads TGTGCCATCTCCGGGACAGATGAATATGGCTACACCTTC. Translating gives CAISGTDEYGYTF.

The J gene is TRBJ1-1, the V gene TRBV10-1; TRBD1 matches 8 bases. The CDR3 length is 13 residues. Germline loops: CDR1 WNHNN, CDR2 SYGVQD (reference sequence). Trimming at V came to 6 bases and at J to 6 bases, leaving 6 bases not matched to a gene. As DNA, the CDR3 is TGCGCCAGCAGGGACCAGACAGGGGCTGAAGCTTTCTTT. Translated, it gives CASRDQTGAEAFF.

This clonotype has a handful of counts. V and J are TRBV4-2 and TRBJ2-1; D might be TRBD1 or TRBD2, each matching 5 bases. Trimming shortened V by 1 base and J by 7 bases, and 14 bases separated the two germline ends. CDR3 length: 15 amino acids. Germline values: CDR1 LGHNA, CDR2 YNFKEQ. The CDR3 DNA reads TGTGCCAGCAGCCAAGGTCGTTACGAGGGGAATGAGCAGTTCTTC. Its translation: CASSQGRYEGNEQFF.

This clonotype was counted a few times. The chain joins TRBV5-6 to TRBJ1-6; TRBD1 is a possible D gene (6 bases). The CDR3 runs 17 residues. V was cut by 4 bases and J by 3 bases, with 17 bases left in between. Germline V CDR1 and CDR2: SGHDT, YYEEEE. The CDR3 nucleotides are TGTGCCAGCAGCGTGCACCAAGGGGGTGTCTATAATTCACCCCTCCACTTT. Translated, it gives CASSVHQGGVYNSPLHF.

Remarks on this clonotype: A read error may account for a junction end that differs from germline. This sequence joins TRBV6-1 and TRBJ2-1, with 7 positions matching TRBD2. The CDR3 is 13 residues long. Germline V lookup: CDR1 MNHNS, CDR2 SASEGT. The CDR3 DNA reads as TGTGCCAGCAGTCGCGACCCAACCCATCCTAGCGGCTTC. It specifies CASSRDPTHPSGF.

The chain combines TRBV7-2 with TRBJ2-5; 7 bases map to TRBD1. V trimming: 5 bases; J trimming: 0 bases; junction bases outside the gene matches: 3. Looked up from germline, CDR1 is SGHTA and CDR2 is FQGNSA. This CDR3 is 14 amino acids long. CDR3 loop: CASSTQGYQETQYF. The CDR3 DNA reads as TGTGCCAGCAGCACACAGGGGTACCAAGAGACCCAGTACTTC. Full variable domain (remainder filled in from reference TRBV7-2 and TRBJ2-5): GAGVSQSPSNKVTEKGKDVELRCDPISGHTALYWYRQSLGQGLEFLIYFQGNSAPDKSGLPSDRFSAERTGGSVSTLTIQRTQQEDSAVYLCASSTQGYQETQYFGPGTRLLVL.